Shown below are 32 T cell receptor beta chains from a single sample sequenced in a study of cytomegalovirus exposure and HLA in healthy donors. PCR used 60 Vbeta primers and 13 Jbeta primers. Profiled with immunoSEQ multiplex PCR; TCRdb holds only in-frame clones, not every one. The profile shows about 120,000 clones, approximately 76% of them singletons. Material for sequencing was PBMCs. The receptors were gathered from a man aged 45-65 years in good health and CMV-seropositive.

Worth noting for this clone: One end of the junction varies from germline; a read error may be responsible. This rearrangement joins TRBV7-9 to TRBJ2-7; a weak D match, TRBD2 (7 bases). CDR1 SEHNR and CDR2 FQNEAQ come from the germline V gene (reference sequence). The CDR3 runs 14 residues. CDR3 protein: CSSSLGGAVYEQYF. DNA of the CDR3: TGTTCCAGCAGCTTGGGGGGGGCCGTCTACGAGCAGTACTTC. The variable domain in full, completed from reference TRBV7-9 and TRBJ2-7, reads DTGVSQNPRHKITKRGQNVTFRCDPISEHNRLYWYRQTLGQGPEFLTYFQNEAQLEKSRLLSDRFSAERPKGSFSTLEIQRTEQGDSAMYLCSSSLGGAVYEQYFGPGTRLTVT.

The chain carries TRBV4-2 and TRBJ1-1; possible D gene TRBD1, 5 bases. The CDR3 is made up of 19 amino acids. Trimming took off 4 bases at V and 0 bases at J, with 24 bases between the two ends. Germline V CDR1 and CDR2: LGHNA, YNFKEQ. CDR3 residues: CASSRKGAGPETMNTEAFF. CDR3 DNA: TGTGCCAGCAGCCGGAAAGGGGCGGGGCCAGAGACTATGAACACTGAAGCTTTCTTT.

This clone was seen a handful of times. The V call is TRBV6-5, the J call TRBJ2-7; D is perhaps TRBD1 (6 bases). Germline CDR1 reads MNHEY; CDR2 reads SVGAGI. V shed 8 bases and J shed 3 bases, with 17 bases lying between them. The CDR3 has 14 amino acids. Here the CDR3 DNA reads TGTGCCAGCGCATCAGGGGACATAAACTACGAGCAGTACTTC. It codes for CASASGDINYEQYF.

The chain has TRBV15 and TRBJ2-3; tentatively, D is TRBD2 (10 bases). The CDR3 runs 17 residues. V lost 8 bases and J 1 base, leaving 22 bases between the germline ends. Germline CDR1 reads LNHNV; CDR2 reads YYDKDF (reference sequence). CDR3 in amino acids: CATRDRASGRRTDTQYF. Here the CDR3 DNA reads TGTGCCACCCGGGACAGGGCTAGCGGGAGACGCACAGATACGCAGTATTTT.

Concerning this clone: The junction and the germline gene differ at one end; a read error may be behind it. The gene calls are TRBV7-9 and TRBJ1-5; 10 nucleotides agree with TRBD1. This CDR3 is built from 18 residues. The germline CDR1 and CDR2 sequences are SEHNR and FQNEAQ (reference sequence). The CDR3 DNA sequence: TGTTCCAGCAGCGGAGAGACAGGGGGCATGGGAAGCAATCAGCCCCAGCATTTT. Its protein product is CSSSGETGGMGSNQPQHF.

In DNA form, the CDR3 reads TGTGCCAGCAGTCCGATCAGGAATCAGCCCCAGCATTTT. Translating gives CASSPIRNQPQHF. The rearrangement joins TRBV27 to TRBJ1-5; no firm D call. V was shortened by 5 bases and J by 4 bases, with 9 bases between the two germline ends. The CDR3 totals 13 residues. Germline loops: CDR1 MNHEY, CDR2 SMNVEV (reference sequence).

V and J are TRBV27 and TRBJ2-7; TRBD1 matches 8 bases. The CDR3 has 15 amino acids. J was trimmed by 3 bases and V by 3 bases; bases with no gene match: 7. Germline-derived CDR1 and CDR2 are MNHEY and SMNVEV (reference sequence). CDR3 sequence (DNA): TGTGCCAGCAGTTTTAGGACAGGGAGTTACTACGAGCAGTACTTC. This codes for CASSFRTGSYYEQYF.

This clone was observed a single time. The CDR3 protein is CASSRTSGYTF. For the CDR3, the DNA is TGTGCCAGTAGCCGGACTAGTGGCTACACCTTC. This chain uses TRBV19 with TRBJ1-2; D remains ambiguous. V was pared by 6 bases and J by 7 bases, with 9 bases between. Germline CDR1 and CDR2: LNHDA and SQIVND (reference sequence). The CDR3 has 11 amino acids.

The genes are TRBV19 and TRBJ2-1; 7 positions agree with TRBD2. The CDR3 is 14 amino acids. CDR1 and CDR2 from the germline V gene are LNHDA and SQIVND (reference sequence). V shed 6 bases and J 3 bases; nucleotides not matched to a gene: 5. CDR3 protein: CASRVKRDYNEQFF. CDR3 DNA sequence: TGTGCCAGTAGAGTCAAGCGGGACTACAATGAGCAGTTCTTC.

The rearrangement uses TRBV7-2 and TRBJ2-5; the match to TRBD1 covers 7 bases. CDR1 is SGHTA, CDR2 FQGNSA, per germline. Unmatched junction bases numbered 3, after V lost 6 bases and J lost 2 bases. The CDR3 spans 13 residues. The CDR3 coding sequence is TGTGCCAGCAGGGGACAGATTCAAGAGACCCAGTACTTC. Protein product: CASRGQIQETQYF.

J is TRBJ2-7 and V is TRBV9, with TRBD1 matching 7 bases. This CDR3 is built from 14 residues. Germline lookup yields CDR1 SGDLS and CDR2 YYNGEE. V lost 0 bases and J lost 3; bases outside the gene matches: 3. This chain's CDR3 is CASSVGQGNYEQYF. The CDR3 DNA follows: TGTGCCAGCAGCGTAGGACAGGGAAACTACGAGCAGTACTTC. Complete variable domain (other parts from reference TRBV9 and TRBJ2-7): DSGVTQTPKHLITATGQRVTLRCSPRSGDLSVYWYQQSLDQGLQFLIQYYNGEERAKGNILERFSAQQFPDLHSELNLSSLELGDSALYFCASSVGQGNYEQYFGPGTRLTVT.

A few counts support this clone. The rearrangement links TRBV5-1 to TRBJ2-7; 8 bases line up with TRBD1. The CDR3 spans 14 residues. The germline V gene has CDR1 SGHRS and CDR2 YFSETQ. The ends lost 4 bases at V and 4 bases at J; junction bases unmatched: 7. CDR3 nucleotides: TGCGCCAGCAGCCTGAGACAGGGGCAGTACGAGCAGTACTTC. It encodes CASSLRQGQYEQYF.

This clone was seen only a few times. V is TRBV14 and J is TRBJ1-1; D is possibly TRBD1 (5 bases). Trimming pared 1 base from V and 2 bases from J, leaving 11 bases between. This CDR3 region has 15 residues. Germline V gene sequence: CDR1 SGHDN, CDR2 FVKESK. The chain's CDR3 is CASSQVGGRNTEAFF. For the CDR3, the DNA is TGTGCCAGCAGCCAAGTGGGGGGACGCAACACTGAAGCTTTCTTT.

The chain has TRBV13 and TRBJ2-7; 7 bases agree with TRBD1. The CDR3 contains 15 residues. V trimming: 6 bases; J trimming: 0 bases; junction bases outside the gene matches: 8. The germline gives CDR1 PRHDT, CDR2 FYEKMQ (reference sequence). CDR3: CASSSQGMSSYEQYF. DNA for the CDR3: TGTGCCAGCAGTTCACAGGGGATGAGCTCCTACGAGCAGTACTTC.

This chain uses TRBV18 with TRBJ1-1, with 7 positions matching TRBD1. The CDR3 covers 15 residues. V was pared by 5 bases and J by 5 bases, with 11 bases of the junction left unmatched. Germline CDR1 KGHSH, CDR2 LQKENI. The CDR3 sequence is CASSSIRGSSTEAFF. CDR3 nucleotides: TGTGCCAGCTCATCGATCAGGGGGTCGAGTACTGAAGCTTTCTTT.

The CDR3 bases are TGTGCCAGCAGCTTCCTGGAGGGGTGGTGGGGTGAGCAGTTCTTC. Translation: CASSFLEGWWGEQFF. The chain links TRBV7-2 to TRBJ2-1; maybe TRBD2 (6 bases). The germline gives CDR1 SGHTA, CDR2 FQGNSA. This CDR3 is built from 15 residues. The V end was cut by 3 bases, the J end by 9 bases, with 18 bases between.

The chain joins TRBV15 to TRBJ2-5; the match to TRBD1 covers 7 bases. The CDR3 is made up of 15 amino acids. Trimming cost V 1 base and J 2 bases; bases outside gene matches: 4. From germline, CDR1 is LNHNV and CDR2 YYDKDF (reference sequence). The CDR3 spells CATSRGGGQQETQYF. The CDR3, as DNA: TGTGCCACCAGCAGAGGAGGGGGACAGCAAGAGACCCAGTACTTC.

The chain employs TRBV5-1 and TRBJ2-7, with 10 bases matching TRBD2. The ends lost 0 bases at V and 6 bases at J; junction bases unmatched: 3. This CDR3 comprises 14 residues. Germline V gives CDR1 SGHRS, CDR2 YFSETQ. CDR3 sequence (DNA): TGCGCCAGCAGCTTGGGGACTAGCGGCGGCGAGCAGTACTTC. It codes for CASSLGTSGGEQYF.

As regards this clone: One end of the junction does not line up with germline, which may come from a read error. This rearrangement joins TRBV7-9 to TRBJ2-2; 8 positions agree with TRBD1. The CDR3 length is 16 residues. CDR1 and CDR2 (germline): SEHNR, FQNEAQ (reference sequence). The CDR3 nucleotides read TGTTCCAGCAGCTCAGGACAGGGTGTTAACACCGGGGAGCTGTTTTTT. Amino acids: CSSSSGQGVNTGELFF.

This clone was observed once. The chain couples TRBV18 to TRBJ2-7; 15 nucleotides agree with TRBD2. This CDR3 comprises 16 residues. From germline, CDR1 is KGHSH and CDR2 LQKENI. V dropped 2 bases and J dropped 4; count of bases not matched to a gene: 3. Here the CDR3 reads CASSPRGLAGGYEQYF. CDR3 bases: TGTGCCAGCTCACCAAGGGGACTAGCGGGAGGATACGAGCAGTACTTC.

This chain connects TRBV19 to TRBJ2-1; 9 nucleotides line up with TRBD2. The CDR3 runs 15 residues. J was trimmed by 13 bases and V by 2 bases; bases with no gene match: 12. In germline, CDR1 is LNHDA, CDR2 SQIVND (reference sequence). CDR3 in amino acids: CASSINLAGPTVQFF. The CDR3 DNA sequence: TGTGCCAGTAGTATAAACCTAGCGGGGCCGACCGTACAGTTCTTC.

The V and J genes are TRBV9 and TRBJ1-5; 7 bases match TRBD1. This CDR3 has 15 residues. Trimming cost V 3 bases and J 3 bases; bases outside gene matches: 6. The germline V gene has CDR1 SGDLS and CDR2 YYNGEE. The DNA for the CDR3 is TGTGCCAGCAGCGCAGGGACAGCAAACAATCAGCCCCAGCATTTT. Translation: CASSAGTANNQPQHF.

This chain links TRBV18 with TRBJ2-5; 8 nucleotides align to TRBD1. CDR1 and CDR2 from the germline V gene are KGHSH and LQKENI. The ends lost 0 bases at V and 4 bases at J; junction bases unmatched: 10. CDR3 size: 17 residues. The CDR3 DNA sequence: TGTGCCAGCTCACCACCGAGCAGGGGGCGTCGGGGAGAGACCCAGTACTTC. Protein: CASSPPSRGRRGETQYF.

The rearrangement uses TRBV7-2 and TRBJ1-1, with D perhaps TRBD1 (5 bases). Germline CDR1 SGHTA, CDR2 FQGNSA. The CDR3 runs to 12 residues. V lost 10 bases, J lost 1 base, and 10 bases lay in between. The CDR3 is CATRQGNTEAFF. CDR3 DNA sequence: TGTGCCACCCGTCAGGGGAACACTGAAGCTTTCTTT.

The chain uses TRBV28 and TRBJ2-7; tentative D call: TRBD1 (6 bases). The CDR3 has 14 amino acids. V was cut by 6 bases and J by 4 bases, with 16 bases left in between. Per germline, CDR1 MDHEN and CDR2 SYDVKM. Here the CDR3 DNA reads TGTGCCAGCAGGACCGGGACAATCGGATACGAGCAGTACTTC. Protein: CASRTGTIGYEQYF.

The CDR3 nucleotides are TGTGCCAGCAGTGAAGATTTGAGACAGGCTAACTATGGCTACACCTTC. It is translated as CASSEDLRQANYGYTF. V gene TRBV2 combines with J gene TRBJ1-2; D perhaps matches TRBD1 (6 bases). This CDR3 region has 16 residues. Trimming pared 1 base from V and 0 bases from J, leaving 12 bases between. In germline, CDR1 is SNHLY, CDR2 FYNNEI.

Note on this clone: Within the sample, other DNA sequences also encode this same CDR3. The CDR3 DNA sequence: TGTGCCAGCAGCTTAGGATCAGGGTCTGGAAACACCATATATTTT. Amino acids: CASSLGSGSGNTIYF. This chain links TRBV7-2 with TRBJ1-3, with a tentative D call TRBD1 (5 bases). Trimming removed 1 base at V and 1 base at J, with 8 bases between. The CDR3 length is 15 residues. Germline values: CDR1 SGHTA, CDR2 FQGNSA.

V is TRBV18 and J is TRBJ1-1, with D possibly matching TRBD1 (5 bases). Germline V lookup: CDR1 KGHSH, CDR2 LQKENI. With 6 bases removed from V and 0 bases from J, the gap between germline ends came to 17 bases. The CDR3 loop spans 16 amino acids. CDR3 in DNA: TGTGCCAGCTCCCGGGTCTCAGGGCCCATGAACACTGAAGCTTTCTTT. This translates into CASSRVSGPMNTEAFF.

In DNA, the CDR3 is TGCGCCAGCAGCGTGACAGGTCGCCAAGAGACCCAGTACTTC. Protein sequence: CASSVTGRQETQYF. The chain has TRBV5-1 and TRBJ2-5, with D possibly TRBD1 on 6 matching bases. Germline CDR1 is SGHRS and CDR2 is YFSETQ. The CDR3 sequence is 14 residues long. The germline V and J ends were trimmed by 4 bases and 1 base, with 11 bases remaining between them.

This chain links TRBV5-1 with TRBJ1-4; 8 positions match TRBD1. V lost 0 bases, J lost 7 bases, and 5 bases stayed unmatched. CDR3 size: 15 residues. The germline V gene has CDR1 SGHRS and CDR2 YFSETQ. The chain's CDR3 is CASSLGTGLGEKLFF. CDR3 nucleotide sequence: TGCGCCAGCAGCTTGGGGACAGGGTTGGGTGAAAAACTGTTTTTT.

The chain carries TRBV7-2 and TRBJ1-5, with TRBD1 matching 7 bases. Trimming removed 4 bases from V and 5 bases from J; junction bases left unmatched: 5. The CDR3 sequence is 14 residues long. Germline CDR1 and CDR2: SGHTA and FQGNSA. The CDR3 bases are TGTGCCAGCAGCTCCAACAGGGGAGATCAGCCCCAGCATTTT. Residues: CASSSNRGDQPQHF.

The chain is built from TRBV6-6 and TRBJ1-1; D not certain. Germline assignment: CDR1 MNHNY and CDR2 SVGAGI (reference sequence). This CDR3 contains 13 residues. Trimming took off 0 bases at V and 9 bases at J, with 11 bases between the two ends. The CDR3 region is CASSYSGQSKAFF. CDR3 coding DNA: TGTGCCAGCAGTTACTCGGGCCAGTCAAAAGCTTTCTTT.